The following is a TCR beta chain sequence with its context. This CDR3 has 13 amino acids. These data belong to a study of CXCR3-negative and CXCR3-positive naive CD8 T cells. TRB cDNA was prepared as libraries by UMI-labeled 5' RACE. From its re-call of the 5' RACE reads, TCRdb lists each CDR3 protein once, without DNA. This sample contains 46,000 or so distinct CDR3 sequences. This TCR came from a human donor in good health. Some clones in this sample may be carry-over from other donors' samples. The chain employs TRBV12-3 or TRBV12-4 and TRBJ2-7; TCRdb designates TRBD1, a call that cannot be tested without DNA. The sequenced material came from naive CXCR3- CD8+ T cells from blood. Sample subset: CD45RO-CCR7+CD27+CD95- naive CD8+ T cells lacking CXCR3 (TNR3-). Here the CDR3 reads CASSLGASVEQYF.